These 8 T cell receptor beta chains were all obtained from the same sample, sequenced in a study of blood T cell repertoires in COVID-19. This table comes from immunoSEQ multiplex PCR, and its TCRdb copy is limited to in-frame clones, with some not included. The sample holds about 300,000 clones; less than 90% are singletons and the top ten take 10% to 15%. Source material: peripheral blood. All receptors derive from a human donor in a cohort sampled during active COVID-19.

This clone was detected only a few times. The chain uses TRBV11-2 and TRBJ2-1; 9 bases agree with TRBD2. V was pared by 4 bases and J by 7 bases, with 5 bases of the junction left unmatched. The CDR3 sequence is 14 residues long. The V gene's germline CDR1 is SGHAT and CDR2 FQNNGV. The CDR3 reads CASSSLAGKNEQFF. The CDR3 nucleotides are TGTGCCAGCAGCTCCCTAGCGGGGAAAAATGAGCAGTTCTTC.

The chain links TRBV6-1 to TRBJ1-6, with TRBD1 as a possible D gene (6 bases). With 0 bases removed from V and 10 bases from J, the gap between germline ends came to 13 bases. Germline loops: CDR1 MNHNS, CDR2 SASEGT. CDR3 length: 15 amino acids. CDR3 residues: CASSEAAGAWSPLHF. In nucleotides, the CDR3 is TGTGCCAGCAGTGAAGCGGCGGGGGCATGGTCACCCCTCCACTTT.

The V and J genes are TRBV7-9 and TRBJ2-3, with TRBD1 as a possible D gene (6 bases). Germline CDR1 reads SEHNR; CDR2 reads FQNEAQ (reference sequence). This CDR3 has 14 amino acids. The V end lost 3 bases, the J end lost 2 bases, and 9 bases lay between the germline ends. This CDR3 is CASSFRGHTDTQYF. In nucleotides, the CDR3 is TGTGCCAGCAGCTTTAGGGGACACACAGATACGCAGTATTTT.

The chain is built from TRBV3-1 (or the pseudogene TRBV3-2) and TRBJ2-7; 13 bases align to TRBD2. Germline CDR1 is LGHDT and CDR2 is YNNKEL (reference sequence). The CDR3 runs 15 residues. Trimming cost V 4 bases and J 3 bases; bases outside gene matches: 3. CDR3 coding DNA: TGTGCCAGCAGCCGGGGGACTAGCGGGAACTACGAGCAGTACTTC. Its translation: CASSRGTSGNYEQYF.

The chain employs TRBV19 and TRBJ1-1, with TRBD1 matching over 7 bases. Germline lookup yields CDR1 LNHDA and CDR2 SQIVND (reference sequence). Trimming took 4 bases from V and 2 from J; bases not matched to a gene: 7. The CDR3 is made up of 15 amino acids. The CDR3 here is CASSTLGTANTEAFF. The CDR3 nucleotides read TGTGCCAGTAGTACTCTCGGGACAGCCAACACTGAAGCTTTCTTT.

The chain employs TRBV4-2 and TRBJ2-7, with TRBD1 matching 9 bases. V dropped 1 base and J dropped 4; count of bases not matched to a gene: 5. Germline loops: CDR1 LGHNA, CDR2 YNFKEQ. The CDR3 spans 15 residues. This CDR3 reads CASSQVSGQGYEQYF. The CDR3 nucleotides read TGTGCCAGCAGCCAAGTTTCGGGACAGGGTTACGAGCAGTACTTC.

This clone was picked up one time. Other nucleotide sequences from this sample produce the same CDR3. The chain carries TRBV28 and TRBJ1-2, with TRBD1 matching 8 bases. Germline V CDR1 and CDR2: MDHEN, SYDVKM. The length of the CDR3 is 13 residues. J was trimmed by 7 bases and V by 5 bases; bases with no gene match: 6. The CDR3 DNA reads as TGTGCCAGCAGTAGTGGACAGGGTGGTGGCTACACCTTC. It encodes CASSSGQGGGYTF.

The chain uses TRBV7-2 and TRBJ2-7, with D maybe TRBD1 (6 bases). The CDR3 covers 15 residues. V was trimmed by 2 bases and J by 7 bases, leaving 18 bases between them. CDR1 and CDR2 from the germline V gene are SGHTA and FQGNSA. The CDR3 DNA reads TGTGCCAGCAGCTTAACTAGAGCGCAGAGGGGGGAGCAGTACTTC. This encodes CASSLTRAQRGEQYF.